A selection of T cell receptor beta chains follows, all from one sample in a study of blood T cell repertoires in COVID-19. Clones were read by immunoSEQ multiplex PCR, and TCRdb kept only the in-frame ones, dropping some. The profile covers about 350,000 clones, with about nine tenths appearing a single time and roughly 4% taken by the ten largest. The sequencing sample was made of peripheral blood. These receptors were obtained from a woman aged 55-70 years with COVID-19, enrolled during active disease. Each CDR3 is given with its conserved first and last residue. A D gene is named only where the DNA matches it firmly. Not every row has a clone size; where given, it reads once, few, many or a size class.

clone_size j_call d_call v_call cdr3_aa cdr3_nt
. TRBJ1-1 TRBD1 TRBV6-6 CASSYAGQSGTEAFF TGTGCCAGCAGTTACGCGGGACAGTCGGGCACTGAAGCTTTCTTT
. TRBJ2-3 . TRBV19 CASARTYSTDTQYF TGTGCCAGCGCTCGGACTTATAGCACAGATACGCAGTATTTT
. TRBJ1-2 . TRBV7-3 CASSLLPDYGYTF TGTGCCAGCAGCTTACTTCCAGACTATGGCTACACCTTC
. TRBJ2-7 TRBD2 TRBV11-2 CASSLDRLAGRHEQYF TGTGCCAGCAGCTTAGATAGGTTAGCGGGGCGCCACGAGCAGTACTTC
. TRBJ1-1 . TRBV6-5 CASSYGADTEAFF TGTGCCAGCAGTTATGGGGCGGACACTGAAGCTTTCTTT
few TRBJ1-5 . TRBV5-1 CASSWGRGQPQHF TGCGCCAGCAGTTGGGGGCGCGGGCAGCCCCAGCATTTT
. TRBJ1-1 . TRBV15 CATRESGGRNTEAFF TGTGCCACCAGGGAGAGCGGGGGGAGGAATACTGAAGCTTTCTTT
. TRBJ2-3 TRBD2 TRBV5-4 CASSSNRRLAGLTDTQYF TGTGCCAGCAGCTCAAATCGCCGACTAGCGGGGCTAACAGATACGCAGTATTTT
once TRBJ2-2 . TRBV7-6 CASSLGTTNTGELFF TGTGCCAGCAGCCTCGGGACAACGAACACCGGGGAGCTGTTTTTT
. TRBJ1-2 . TRBV9 CASSVGGGNYGYTF TGTGCCAGCAGCGTAGGCGGGGGGAACTATGGCTACACCTTC